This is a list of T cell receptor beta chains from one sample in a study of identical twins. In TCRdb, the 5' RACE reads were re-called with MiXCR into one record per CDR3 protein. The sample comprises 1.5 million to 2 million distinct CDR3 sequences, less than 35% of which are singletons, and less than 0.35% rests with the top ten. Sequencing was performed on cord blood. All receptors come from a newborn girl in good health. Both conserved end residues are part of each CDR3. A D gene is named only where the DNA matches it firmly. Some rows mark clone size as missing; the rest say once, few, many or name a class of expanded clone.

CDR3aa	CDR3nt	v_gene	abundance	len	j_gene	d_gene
CASSLTSERGIQYF	TGTGCCAGCAGTCTTACTAGCGAAAGGGGCATTCAGTACTTC	TRBV3-1	NA	14	TRBJ2-4	TRBD2
CSATRQGLWETQYF	TGCAGTGCTACAAGACAGGGTCTGTGGGAGACCCAGTACTTC	TRBV20-1	few	14	TRBJ2-5	TRBD1
CASSAHRAGYTF	TGTGCCAGCAGCGCACACAGAGCTGGCTACACCTTC	TRBV4-2	many	12	TRBJ1-2	NA
CSVGGLAGSYEQYF	TGCAGCGTTGGGGGACTAGCGGGAAGCTACGAGCAGTACTTC	TRBV29-1	few	14	TRBJ2-7	TRBD2
CASSLASAPTDTQYF	TGTGCCAGCAGCTTAGCTAGTGCCCCCACAGATACGCAGTATTTT	TRBV7-2	NA	15	TRBJ2-3	NA
CGARVGAGEQYF	TGCGGTGCTAGAGTCGGGGCGGGGGAGCAGTACTTC	TRBV20-1	NA	12	TRBJ2-7	NA
CASSEQTSGGLYNEQYF	TGTGCCAGCTCCGAACAGACTAGCGGGGGCCTATACAATGAGCAGTACTTC	TRBV3-1	NA	17	TRBJ2-7	TRBD2
CASSLGRLNTGELFF	TGTGCCAGCAGCCTTGGCAGGTTGAACACCGGGGAGCTGTTTTTT	TRBV5-1	few	15	TRBJ2-2	NA
CSDEKAGGLYEQYF	TGCAGTGACGAAAAAGCGGGAGGGTTATACGAGCAGTACTTC	TRBV20-1	NA	14	TRBJ2-7	TRBD2
CASSYSLATYYEQYF	TGTGCCAGCAGTTACTCCTTAGCTACCTACTACGAGCAGTACTTC	TRBV6-2/TRBV6-3	NA	15	TRBJ2-7	NA
CSVTLRVRDEQFF	TGCAGCGTCACTCTCAGGGTGAGGGATGAGCAGTTCTTC	TRBV29-1	many	13	TRBJ2-1	NA
CASGSPGTGGTGELFF	TGTGCTAGTGGCTCTCCCGGGACAGGGGGCACCGGGGAGCTGTTTTTT	TRBV12-5	NA	16	TRBJ2-2	TRBD1
CASSGNIQYF	TGTGCCAGCAGCGGTAACATTCAGTACTTC	TRBV28	many	10	TRBJ2-4	NA
CASSPSIGLAVGHFYEQYF	TGTGCCAGCAGTCCCAGTATCGGACTAGCGGTTGGCCATTTCTACGAGCAGTACTTC	TRBV28	many	19	TRBJ2-7	TRBD2
CASSLRAGFYGYTF	TGTGCCAGCAGTCTCCGGGCCGGGTTCTATGGCTACACCTTC	TRBV27	NA	14	TRBJ1-2	NA
CSAISGTPIYNEQFF	TGCAGTGCTATTTCCGGGACACCAATCTACAATGAGCAGTTCTTC	TRBV20-1	NA	15	TRBJ2-1	NA
CASSLSIGRATNEQFF	TGTGCCAGCAGCTTATCAATCGGGAGGGCCACCAATGAGCAGTTCTTC	TRBV7-9	NA	16	TRBJ2-1	TRBD2
CSVWDTYEFYNEQFF	TGCAGCGTTTGGGACACTTACGAATTTTACAATGAGCAGTTCTTC	TRBV29-1	NA	15	TRBJ2-1	NA
CASSYRDSHNSPLHF	TGTGCCAGCAGCTACAGGGACAGTCATAATTCACCCCTCCACTTT	TRBV13	few	15	TRBJ1-6	TRBD1
CASGLVLAGCNEQYF	TGTGCTAGTGGTTTGGTACTAGCGGGGTGCAATGAGCAGTACTTC	TRBV12-5	NA	15	TRBJ2-7	TRBD2
CSVVPGVGQGSYEQYF	TGCAGCGTTGTGCCCGGGGTGGGACAGGGTTCCTACGAGCAGTACTTC	TRBV29-1	few	16	TRBJ2-7	TRBD1
CASRADTAAGAWDYNEQFF	TGTGCCAGCAGGGCGGACACGGCCGCGGGAGCTTGGGACTACAATGAGCAGTTCTTC	TRBV6-1	few	19	TRBJ2-1	TRBD2
CASSERRGHETQYF	TGTGCCAGCAGTGAACGCAGGGGGCATGAGACCCAGTACTTC	TRBV25-1	few	14	TRBJ2-5	TRBD1
CASSLDGGTKYNGQFF	TGTGCCAGCAGCTTGGATGGTGGGACTAAATACAATGGGCAGTTCTTC	TRBV5-8	NA	16	TRBJ2-1	TRBD2
CASSSRTPQRAYF	TGTGCCAGCAGTTCCCGGACACCACAAAGGGCGTACTTC	TRBV28	NA	13	TRBJ2-7	NA
CASSLWGTGGEKLFF	TGTGCCAGCAGCTTATGGGGGACAGGGGGCGAAAAACTGTTTTTT	TRBV7-9	few	15	TRBJ1-4	TRBD1
CASISSSRRDTQYF	TGTGCCAGCATATCCTCCTCGAGGCGGGATACGCAGTATTTT	TRBV12-3/TRBV12-4	few	14	TRBJ2-3	NA
CASSPRMDTFSEQYF	TGTGCCAGCTCACCACGGATGGACACCTTTTCCGAGCAGTACTTC	TRBV18	few	15	TRBJ2-7	NA
CASSFSQGVLDEQFF	TGTGCCAGCAGTTTCTCGCAGGGGGTTCTGGATGAGCAGTTCTTC	TRBV12-3/TRBV12-4	NA	15	TRBJ2-1	TRBD1
CASSRTSYNEQFF	TGCGCCAGCAGCCGGACTAGCTACAATGAGCAGTTCTTC	TRBV5-6	many	13	TRBJ2-1	TRBD2
CASTIGTELFSNQPQHF	TGTGCCAGCACCATCGGGACGGAACTATTTAGCAATCAGCCCCAGCATTTT	TRBV6-6	NA	17	TRBJ1-5	NA
CASSHGTAYTGELFF	TGTGCCAGCAGCCATGGGACAGCGTACACCGGGGAGCTGTTTTTT	TRBV7-9	NA	15	TRBJ2-2	TRBD1
CASREGSGRTDTQYF	TGTGCCAGCAGGGAAGGGAGCGGGAGGACAGATACGCAGTATTTT	TRBV25-1	few	15	TRBJ2-3	TRBD2
CASIDTYEQYF	TGTGCCAGCATCGACACCTACGAGCAGTACTTC	TRBV21-1	NA	11	TRBJ2-7	NA
CASSRTGFNQPQHF	TGTGCCAGCAGCCGGACAGGGTTTAATCAGCCCCAGCATTTT	TRBV7-2	few	14	TRBJ1-5	TRBD1
CASSLDEHNEQFF	TGTGCCAGCAGTTTAGACGAACACAATGAGCAGTTCTTC	TRBV28	NA	13	TRBJ2-1	NA